These 15 T cell receptor beta chains came from one sample sequenced in a study of shared clonotypes between healthy human individuals. The data were produced by immunoSEQ multiplex PCR, yet TCRdb's version contains in-frame clones alone and is incomplete. Here the sample spans about 2.4 million clones, 93% being singletons. Specimen: naive CD4+ T cells from PBMCs. Described subset: CD45RA+ positively selected. These receptors all stem from a man younger than 30 in good health. Some clones in this sample may be carry-over from other donors' samples.

Here the CDR3 reads CASSQDPLWSTNSNYGYTF. In nucleotides, the CDR3 is TGTGCCAGCAGCCAAGATCCTCTGTGGTCAACTAATTCTAACTATGGCTACACCTTC. The genes are TRBV14 and TRBJ1-2, with D unclear. Germline loops: CDR1 SGHDN, CDR2 FVKESK. The CDR3 spans 19 residues. Trimming took off 0 bases at V and 0 bases at J, with 20 bases between the two ends.

The chain is built from TRBV5-5 and TRBJ2-5; D remains ambiguous. This CDR3 is built from 13 residues. V was pared by 1 base and J by 5 bases, with 9 bases between. Germline CDR1 reads SGHKS; CDR2 reads YYEKEE (reference sequence). CDR3 sequence: CASSLRVGETQYF. CDR3 sequence (DNA): TGTGCCAGCAGCTTGCGAGTAGGGGAGACCCAGTACTTC. The complete variable domain, with remaining parts taken from reference TRBV5-5 and TRBJ2-5, reads DAGVTQSPTHLIKTRGQQVTLRCSPISGHKSVSWYQQVLGQGPQFIFQYYEKEERGRGNFPDRFSARQFPNYSSELNVNALLLGDSALYLCASSLRVGETQYFGPGTRLLVL.

To note about this clone: Other DNA sequences in the sample encode the same CDR3. The V call is TRBV13, the J call TRBJ1-1; the D is unclear. V dropped 0 bases and J dropped 3 bases, with 5 bases sitting between them. This CDR3 spans 13 amino acids. Germline values: CDR1 PRHDT, CDR2 FYEKMQ (reference sequence). The CDR3 nucleotides are TGTGCCAGCAGCTTAGGTAGGGACACTGAAGCTTTCTTT. Its translation: CASSLGRDTEAFF.

This clone occurred once. The chain carries TRBV4-3 and TRBJ1-4; TRBD1 is a possible D gene (6 bases). Germline values: CDR1 LGHNA, CDR2 YSLEER. Trimming left V 4 bases short and J 8 bases short, with 14 bases between. This CDR3 has 14 residues. CDR3 sequence reads: CASSRVAGDEKLFF. The CDR3 DNA reads TGCGCCAGCAGCCGGGTCGCAGGGGACGAAAAACTGTTTTTT.

This chain joins TRBV27 and TRBJ2-7, with D maybe TRBD1 (5 bases). Germline V gene lookup returns CDR1 MNHEY and CDR2 SMNVEV (reference sequence). This CDR3 is 13 amino acids long. V was pared by 3 bases and J by 3 bases, with 9 bases between. The CDR3 is CASSFWQGYEQYF. The DNA for the CDR3 is TGTGCCAGCAGTTTTTGGCAGGGCTACGAGCAGTACTTC.

The chain is built from TRBV18 and TRBJ1-1; TRBD1 agrees at 9 bases. Germline-derived CDR1 and CDR2 are KGHSH and LQKENI. The CDR3 loop spans 16 amino acids. V was pared by 3 bases and J by 3 bases, with 8 bases of the junction left unmatched. The DNA of the CDR3 is TGTGCCAGCTCACCCCGGCTCGACAGGGGGGACACTGAAGCTTTCTTT. Its protein product is CASSPRLDRGDTEAFF.

The V call is TRBV2, the J call TRBJ1-2; 7 bases are a match to TRBD1. Germline CDR1 and CDR2: SNHLY and FYNNEI. V gave up 3 bases and J gave up 8 bases; unmatched junction bases: 6. The CDR3 runs to 13 residues. The CDR3 sequence: CASSDRQGDGYTF. In nucleotides, the CDR3 is TGTGCCAGCAGTGATCGGCAGGGGGACGGCTACACCTTC.

This clone has only one observation. The chain links TRBV15 to TRBJ2-3, with 9 bases fitting TRBD2. CDR3 length equals 13 residues. Germline V CDR1 and CDR2: LNHNV, YYDKDF (reference sequence). J lost 14 bases, V lost 4 bases, and 10 bases had no gene match. In DNA form, the CDR3 reads TGTGCCACCAGCAATAGGACGGCGGGAGGGGGGTATTTT. It is translated as CATSNRTAGGGYF.

The chain carries TRBV7-8 and TRBJ1-5, with D maybe TRBD1 (5 bases). V was clipped by 4 bases and J by 4 bases, with 11 bases between them. The V gene's germline CDR1 is SGHVS and CDR2 FQNEAQ. The CDR3 extends over 14 amino acids. The CDR3 coding sequence is TGTGCCAGCAGCTCGGACGGGGGAAATCAGCCCCAGCATTTT. The encoded protein is CASSSDGGNQPQHF.

For this clone: Other DNA sequences within the sample encode an identical CDR3. The J gene is TRBJ1-1, the V gene TRBV7-9; possibly TRBD1 for D (5 bases). V was clipped by 5 bases and J by 1 base, with 11 bases between them. Germline-derived CDR1 and CDR2 are SEHNR and FQNEAQ (reference sequence). The CDR3 has 14 residues. CDR3 nucleotide sequence: TGTGCCAGCAGCCTAGGGACGGGGAACACTGAAGCTTTCTTT. It yields the protein CASSLGTGNTEAFF.

The J gene is TRBJ1-5, the V gene TRBV19; D perhaps matches TRBD1 (6 bases). Trimming left V 7 bases short and J 0 bases short, with 13 bases between. The CDR3 is 15 residues long. Germline V gene lookup returns CDR1 LNHDA and CDR2 SQIVND (reference sequence). The CDR3 here is CASTPAGASNQPQHF. CDR3 nucleotides: TGTGCCAGTACCCCGGCGGGGGCTAGCAATCAGCCCCAGCATTTT.

This clone was observed a handful of times. The chain couples TRBV10-3 to TRBJ1-1; 7 nucleotides line up with TRBD1. This CDR3 has 13 amino acids. J was trimmed by 0 bases and V by 7 bases; bases with no gene match: 2. Germline CDR1 ENHRY, CDR2 SYGVKD. DNA of the CDR3: TGTGCCATCAAGGGACAGCTGAACACTGAAGCTTTCTTT. This gives the protein CAIKGQLNTEAFF.

To note about this clone: This CDR3 is also generated by other DNA sequences in the sample. The DNA for the CDR3 is TGTGCCAGCAGTTCGGCCGGGACAGGGAACACTGAAGCTTTCTTT. Translating it yields CASSSAGTGNTEAFF. V and J are TRBV28 and TRBJ1-1, with 8 bases matching TRBD1. In germline, CDR1 is MDHEN, CDR2 SYDVKM. The trim removed 4 bases at V and 1 base at J, leaving 5 bases unmatched. The CDR3 spans 15 residues.

This rearrangement joins TRBV2 to TRBJ2-3; D could derive from TRBD1 or TRBD2 (5 bases each). Per germline, CDR1 SNHLY and CDR2 FYNNEI. The length of the CDR3 is 13 residues. V lost 5 bases, J lost 1 base, and 7 bases lay in between. CDR3 sequence (DNA): TGTGCCAGCAGTATGGGACGCACAGATACGCAGTATTTT. It yields the protein CASSMGRTDTQYF.

The V gene is TRBV19, the J gene TRBJ2-7; 7 nucleotides line up with TRBD2. The CDR3 totals 16 residues. Unmatched junction bases numbered 13, after V lost 6 bases and J lost 2 bases. Germline assignment: CDR1 LNHDA and CDR2 SQIVND (reference sequence). The CDR3 sequence is CASSQRGLVDTYEQYF. The DNA for the CDR3 is TGTGCCAGTAGCCAAAGAGGACTAGTCGATACCTACGAGCAGTACTTC. Full variable domain (outside the CDR3, taken from reference TRBV19 and TRBJ2-7): DGGITQSPKYLFRKEGQNVTLSCEQNLNHDAMYWYRQDPGQGLRLIYYSQIVNDFQKGDIAEGYSVSREKKESFPLTVTSAQKNPTAFYLCASSQRGLVDTYEQYFGPGTRLTVT.